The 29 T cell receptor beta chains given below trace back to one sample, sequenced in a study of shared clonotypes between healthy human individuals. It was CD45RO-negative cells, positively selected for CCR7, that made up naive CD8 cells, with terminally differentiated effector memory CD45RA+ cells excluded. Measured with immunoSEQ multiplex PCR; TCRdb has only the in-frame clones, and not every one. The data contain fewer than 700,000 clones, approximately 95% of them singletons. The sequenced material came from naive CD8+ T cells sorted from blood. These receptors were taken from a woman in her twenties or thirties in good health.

The CDR3 nucleotides are TGTGCCAGCAGTTTAATCGGCAGGGTGGAAGAGACCCAGTACTTC. This gives the protein CASSLIGRVEETQYF. This chain links TRBV27 with TRBJ2-5; D might be TRBD1 (5 bases). Germline CDR1 MNHEY, CDR2 SMNVEV (reference sequence). The CDR3 runs to 15 residues. V lost 2 bases, J lost 3 bases, and 13 bases lay in between.

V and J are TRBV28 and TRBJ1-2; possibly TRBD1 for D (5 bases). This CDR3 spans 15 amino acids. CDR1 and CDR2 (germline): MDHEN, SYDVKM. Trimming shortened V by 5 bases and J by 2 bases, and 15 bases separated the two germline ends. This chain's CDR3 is CASSRTRGGNYGYTF. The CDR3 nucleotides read TGTGCCAGCAGTAGAACACGGGGGGGGAACTATGGCTACACCTTC.

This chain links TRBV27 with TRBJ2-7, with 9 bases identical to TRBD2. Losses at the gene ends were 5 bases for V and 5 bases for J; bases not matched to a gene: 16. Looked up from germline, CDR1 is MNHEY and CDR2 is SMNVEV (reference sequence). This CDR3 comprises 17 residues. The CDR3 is CASSTRGLAGLSHEQYF. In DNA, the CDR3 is TGTGCCAGCAGTACCCGGGGCCTAGCGGGATTGAGTCACGAGCAGTACTTC.

The CDR3: CASSFDSPHEQYF. DNA for the CDR3: TGTGCCAGCAGCTTCGATAGCCCCCACGAGCAGTACTTC. The rearrangement uses TRBV5-4 and TRBJ2-7; D remains ambiguous. Per germline, CDR1 SGHNT and CDR2 YYREEE (reference sequence). V lost 2 bases, J lost 5 bases, and 11 bases lay in between. The CDR3 has 13 residues.

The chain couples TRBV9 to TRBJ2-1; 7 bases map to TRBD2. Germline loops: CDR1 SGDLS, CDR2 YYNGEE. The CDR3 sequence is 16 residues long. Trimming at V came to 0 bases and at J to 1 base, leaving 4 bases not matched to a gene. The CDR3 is CASSVGLAASYNEQFF. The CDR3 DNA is TGTGCCAGCAGCGTAGGGCTAGCGGCGTCCTACAATGAGCAGTTCTTC. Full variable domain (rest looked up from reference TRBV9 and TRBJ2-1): DSGVTQTPKHLITATGQRVTLRCSPRSGDLSVYWYQQSLDQGLQFLIQYYNGEERAKGNILERFSAQQFPDLHSELNLSSLELGDSALYFCASSVGLAASYNEQFFGPGTRLTVL.

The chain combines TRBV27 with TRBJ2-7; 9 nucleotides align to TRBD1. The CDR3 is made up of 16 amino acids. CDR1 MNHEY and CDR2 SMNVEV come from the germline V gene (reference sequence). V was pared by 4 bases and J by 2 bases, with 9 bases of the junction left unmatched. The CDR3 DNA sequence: TGTGCCAGCAGTTCAGGCCCGGGACAGGGTACCTACGAGCAGTACTTC. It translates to CASSSGPGQGTYEQYF.

DNA for the CDR3: TGTGCCAGCAGTCCCACCGAGGTCAGGGTGATCACTGAAGCTTTCTTT. Translated, it gives CASSPTEVRVITEAFF. The chain has TRBV28 and TRBJ1-1; D is possibly TRBD1 (5 bases). The length of the CDR3 is 16 residues. The germline V gene encodes CDR1 MDHEN and CDR2 SYDVKM. Trimming shortened V by 5 bases and J by 4 bases, and 20 bases separated the two germline ends.

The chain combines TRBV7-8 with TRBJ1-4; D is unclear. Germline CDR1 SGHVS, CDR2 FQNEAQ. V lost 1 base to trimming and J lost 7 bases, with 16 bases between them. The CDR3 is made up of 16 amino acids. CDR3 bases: TGTGCCAGCAGCTTAGTCGAGTCGACCGGCATTGAAAAACTGTTTTTT. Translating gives CASSLVESTGIEKLFF.

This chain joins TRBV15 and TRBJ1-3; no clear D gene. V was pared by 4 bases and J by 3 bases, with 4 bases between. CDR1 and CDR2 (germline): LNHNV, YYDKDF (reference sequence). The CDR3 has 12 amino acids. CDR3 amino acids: CATSTFGNTIYF. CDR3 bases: TGTGCCACCAGCACCTTTGGAAACACCATATATTTT.

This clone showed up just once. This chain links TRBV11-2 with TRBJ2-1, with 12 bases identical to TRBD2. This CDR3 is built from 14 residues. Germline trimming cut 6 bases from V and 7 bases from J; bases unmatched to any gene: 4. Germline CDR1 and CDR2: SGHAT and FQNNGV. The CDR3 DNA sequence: TGTGCCAGCAGGACTAGCGGGAGTAAAAATGAGCAGTTCTTC. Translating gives CASRTSGSKNEQFF.

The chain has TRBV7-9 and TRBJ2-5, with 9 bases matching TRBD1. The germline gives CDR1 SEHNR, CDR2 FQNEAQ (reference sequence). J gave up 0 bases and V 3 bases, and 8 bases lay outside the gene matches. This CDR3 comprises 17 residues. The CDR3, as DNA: TGTGCCAGCAGCTTCATACCGGGACAGGGCCACCAAGAGACCCAGTACTTC. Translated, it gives CASSFIPGQGHQETQYF.

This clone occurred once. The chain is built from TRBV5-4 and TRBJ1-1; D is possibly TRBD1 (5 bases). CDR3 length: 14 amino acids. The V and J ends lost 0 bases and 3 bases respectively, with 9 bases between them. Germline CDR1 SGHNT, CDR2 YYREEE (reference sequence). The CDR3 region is CASSLGPGDTEAFF. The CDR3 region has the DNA TGTGCCAGCAGCTTGGGGCCGGGGGACACTGAAGCTTTCTTT.

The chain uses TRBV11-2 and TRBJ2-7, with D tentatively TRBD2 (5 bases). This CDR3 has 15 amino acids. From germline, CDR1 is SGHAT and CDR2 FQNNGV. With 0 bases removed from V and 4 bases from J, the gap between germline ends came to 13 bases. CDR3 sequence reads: CASSLEGTGFYEQYF. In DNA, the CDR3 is TGTGCCAGCAGCTTAGAGGGTACGGGGTTTTACGAGCAGTACTTC.

The CDR3 protein is CASSYVAGPREQYF. The CDR3, as DNA: TGTGCCAGCAGCTACGTAGCGGGCCCCCGCGAGCAGTACTTC. The chain employs TRBV27 and TRBJ2-7; 7 nucleotides line up with TRBD2. Germline V gene lookup returns CDR1 MNHEY and CDR2 SMNVEV (reference sequence). The V segment lost 6 bases and the J segment 6 bases; nucleotides outside the gene matches: 11. This CDR3 comprises 14 residues.

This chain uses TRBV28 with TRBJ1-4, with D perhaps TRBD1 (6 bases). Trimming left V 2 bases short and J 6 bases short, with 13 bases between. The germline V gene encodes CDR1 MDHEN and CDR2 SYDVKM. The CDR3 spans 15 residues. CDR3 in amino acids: CASSLKYRADEKLFF. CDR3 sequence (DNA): TGTGCCAGCAGTTTAAAGTACAGGGCCGATGAAAAACTGTTTTTT.

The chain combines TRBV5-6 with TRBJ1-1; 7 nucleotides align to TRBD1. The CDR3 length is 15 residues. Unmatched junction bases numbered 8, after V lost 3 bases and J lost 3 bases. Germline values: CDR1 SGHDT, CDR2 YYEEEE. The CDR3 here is CASSWEQGSYTEAFF. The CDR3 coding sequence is TGTGCCAGCAGCTGGGAACAGGGGTCTTACACTGAAGCTTTCTTT.

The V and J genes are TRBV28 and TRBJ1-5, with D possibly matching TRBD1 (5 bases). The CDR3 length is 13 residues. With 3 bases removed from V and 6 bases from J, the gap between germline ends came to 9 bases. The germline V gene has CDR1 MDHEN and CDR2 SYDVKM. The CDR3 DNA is TGTGCCAGCAGTTTCGCAGGGACTCAGCCCCAGCATTTT. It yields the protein CASSFAGTQPQHF.

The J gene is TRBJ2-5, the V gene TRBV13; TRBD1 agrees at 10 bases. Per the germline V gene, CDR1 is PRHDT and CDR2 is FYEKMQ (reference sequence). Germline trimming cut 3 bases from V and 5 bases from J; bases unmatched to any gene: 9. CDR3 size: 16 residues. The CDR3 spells CASSFGDRGLLETQYF. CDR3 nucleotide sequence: TGTGCCAGCAGCTTTGGAGACAGGGGGCTGTTGGAGACCCAGTACTTC.

In nucleotides, the CDR3 is TGCGCCAGCAGCCAAGATCCTAGCGGGAGCTCCTACGAGCAGTACTTC. Translating gives CASSQDPSGSSYEQYF. The chain joins TRBV4-1 to TRBJ2-7; 10 positions agree with TRBD2. Germline loops: CDR1 MGHRA, CDR2 YSYEKL. The V gene end was trimmed by 0 bases and the J gene end by 0 bases; junction bases not matched to a gene: 2. This CDR3 contains 16 residues.

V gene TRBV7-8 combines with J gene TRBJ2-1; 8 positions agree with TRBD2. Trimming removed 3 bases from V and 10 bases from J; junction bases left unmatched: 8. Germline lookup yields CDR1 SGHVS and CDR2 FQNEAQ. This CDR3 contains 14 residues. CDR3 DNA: TGTGCCAGCAGCTTGGCAGCGGGGGCATGGGAGCAGTTCTTC. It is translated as CASSLAAGAWEQFF.

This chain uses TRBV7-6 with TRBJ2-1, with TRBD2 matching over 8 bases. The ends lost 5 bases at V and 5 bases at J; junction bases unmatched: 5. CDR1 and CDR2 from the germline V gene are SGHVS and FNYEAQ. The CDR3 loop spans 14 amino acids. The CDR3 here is CASSAGGGDNEQFF. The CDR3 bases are TGTGCCAGCAGCGCGGGAGGAGGCGACAATGAGCAGTTCTTC.

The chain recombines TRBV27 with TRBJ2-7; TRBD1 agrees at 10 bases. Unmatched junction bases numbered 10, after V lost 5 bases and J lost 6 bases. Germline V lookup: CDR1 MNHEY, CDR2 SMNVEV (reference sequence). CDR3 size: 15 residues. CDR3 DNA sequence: TGTGCCAGCAGTGGGACCGGGACAGGGGTCCCCGAGCAGTACTTC. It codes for CASSGTGTGVPEQYF.

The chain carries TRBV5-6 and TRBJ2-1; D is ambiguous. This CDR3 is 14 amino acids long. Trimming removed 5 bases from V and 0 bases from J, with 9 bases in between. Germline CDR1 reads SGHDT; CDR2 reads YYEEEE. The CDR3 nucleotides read TGTGCCAGCAGGGCGGCCGCCTCCTACAATGAGCAGTTCTTC. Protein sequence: CASRAAASYNEQFF.

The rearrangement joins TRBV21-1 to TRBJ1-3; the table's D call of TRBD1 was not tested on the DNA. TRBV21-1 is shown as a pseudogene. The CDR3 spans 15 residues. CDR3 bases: TGTGCCAGCAGCACAGGACAGGGTTCTGGAAACACCATATATTTT. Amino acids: CASSTGQGSGNTIYF.

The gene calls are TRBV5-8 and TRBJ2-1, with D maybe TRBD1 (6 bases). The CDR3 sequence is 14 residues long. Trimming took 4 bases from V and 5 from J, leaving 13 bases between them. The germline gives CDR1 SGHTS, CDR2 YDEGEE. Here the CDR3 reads CASSDPGTNNEQFF. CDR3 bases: TGTGCCAGCAGCGATCCCGGGACAAACAATGAGCAGTTCTTC. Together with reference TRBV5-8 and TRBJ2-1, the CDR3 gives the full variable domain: EAGVTQSPTHLIKTRGQQATLRCSPISGHTSVYWYQQALGLGLQFLLWYDEGEERNRGNFPPRFSGRQFPNYSSELNVNALELEDSALYLCASSDPGTNNEQFFGPGTRLTVL.

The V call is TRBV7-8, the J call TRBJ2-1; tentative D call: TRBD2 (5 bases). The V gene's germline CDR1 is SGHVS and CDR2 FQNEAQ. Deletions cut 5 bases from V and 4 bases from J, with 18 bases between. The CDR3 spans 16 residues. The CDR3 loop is CASSPFAGLLYNEQFF. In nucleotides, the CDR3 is TGTGCCAGCAGCCCCTTCGCGGGCCTTCTTTACAATGAGCAGTTCTTC.

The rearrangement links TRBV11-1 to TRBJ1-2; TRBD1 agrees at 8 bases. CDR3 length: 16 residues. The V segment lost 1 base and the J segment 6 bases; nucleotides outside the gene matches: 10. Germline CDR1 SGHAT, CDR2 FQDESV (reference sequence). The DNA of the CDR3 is TGTGCCAGCAGCTTAGTTATCGTGCAGGGGGCTAATGGCTACACCTTC. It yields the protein CASSLVIVQGANGYTF.

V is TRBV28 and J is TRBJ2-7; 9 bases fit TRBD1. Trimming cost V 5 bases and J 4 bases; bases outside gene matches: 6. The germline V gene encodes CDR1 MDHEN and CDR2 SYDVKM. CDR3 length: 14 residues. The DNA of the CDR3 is TGTGCCAGCAGTACCGGGACAGGGCCGTACGAGCAGTACTTC. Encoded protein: CASSTGTGPYEQYF.

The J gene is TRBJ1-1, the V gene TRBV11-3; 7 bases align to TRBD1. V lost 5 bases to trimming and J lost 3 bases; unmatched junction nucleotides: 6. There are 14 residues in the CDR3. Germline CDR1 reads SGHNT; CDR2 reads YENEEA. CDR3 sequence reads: CASSLRQGYTEAFF. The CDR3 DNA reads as TGTGCCAGCAGCCTCAGACAGGGTTACACTGAAGCTTTCTTT.